The clone carrying this TCR beta chain was detected ten times or more. Amplification targeted the TCR beta CDR3 regions, with RNA transcripts as the source material. Second-round multiplex PCR followed a first-round RT-PCR using HTBI primers. Using its own MiXCR run on the multiplex PCR reads, TCRdb lists one record per CDR3 protein. In the table there are about 200,000 distinct CDR3 sequences, approximately 28% of which are singletons. These data originate in a study of Graves' ophthalmopathy and Graves' hyperthyroidism. Under 3 months in duration, the ophthalmopathy in affected donors had moderate-to-severe activity, CAS ≥3 and NOSPECS ≥4. Germline V gene sequence: CDR1 MNHNS, CDR2 SASEGT. The CDR3 extends over 13 amino acids. V shed 4 bases and J shed 2 bases, with 8 bases lying between them.

This sequence joins TRBV6-1 and TRBJ1-2; no reliable D call. Specimen: peripheral blood. This clonotype originated in a man in his fifties or sixties with Graves' ophthalmopathy. CDR3 residues: CASSASSNYGYTF. The CDR3 DNA follows: TGTGCCAGCAGTGCCTCCTCAAACTATGGCTACACCTTC.